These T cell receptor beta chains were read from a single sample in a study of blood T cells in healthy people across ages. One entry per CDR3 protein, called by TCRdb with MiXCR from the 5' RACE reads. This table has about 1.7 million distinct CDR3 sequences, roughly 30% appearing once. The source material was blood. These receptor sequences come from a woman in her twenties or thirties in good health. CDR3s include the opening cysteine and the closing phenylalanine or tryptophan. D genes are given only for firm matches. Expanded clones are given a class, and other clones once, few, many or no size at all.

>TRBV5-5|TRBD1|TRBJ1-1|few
TGTGCCAGCAGCTGGGGACAGGACACTGAAGCTTTCTTT
CASSWGQDTEAFF
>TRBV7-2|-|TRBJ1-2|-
TGTGCCAGCAGCTTCGGACCTCAGGGTGGCTACACCTTC
CASSFGPQGGYTF
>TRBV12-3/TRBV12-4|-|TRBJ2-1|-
TGTGCCAGCACTCCCTTAATGGGACACAGCCCCTCCTACAATGAGCAGTTCTTC
CASTPLMGHSPSYNEQFF
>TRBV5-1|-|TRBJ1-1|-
TGCGCCAGCAGCTCGAGCGGGGGTGACACTGAAGCTTTCTTT
CASSSSGGDTEAFF
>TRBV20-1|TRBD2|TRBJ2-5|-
TGCAGTGCTAGTCGAGCGGGGGGGGTCTCTCAAGAGACCCAGTACTTC
CSASRAGGVSQETQYF
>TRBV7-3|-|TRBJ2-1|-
TGTGCCAGCAGCCCCCCAGGGTCCCGCCATGAGCAGTTCTTC
CASSPPGSRHEQFF
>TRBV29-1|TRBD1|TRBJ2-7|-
TGCAGCGTAATCGGGACAGGCCTAGGGCAGTACTTC
CSVIGTGLGQYF
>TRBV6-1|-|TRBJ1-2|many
TGTGCCAGCAGTGTCAGGCTGGACCCTAACTATGGCTACACCTTC
CASSVRLDPNYGYTF
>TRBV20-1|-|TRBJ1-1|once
TGCAGTGCTAGAGTGAGGGACTACACTGAAGCTTTCTTT
CSARVRDYTEAFF
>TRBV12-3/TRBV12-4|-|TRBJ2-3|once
TGTGCCAGCAGTCCGATTAGCGGCAGCGCAGATACGCAGTATTTT
CASSPISGSADTQYF
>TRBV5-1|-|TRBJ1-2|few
TGCGCCAGCAGCTTGGAAGGCGTTGGTGGCTACACCTTC
CASSLEGVGGYTF
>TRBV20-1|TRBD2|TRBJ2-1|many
TGCAGTGCTCCCTACCCAGGGGCCCTTAGCGGGAGGGGTGGCAATGAGCAGTTCTTC
CSAPYPGALSGRGGNEQFF
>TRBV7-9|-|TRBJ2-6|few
TGTGCAGGCCGCCAGACGGACGCAAACTCTGGGGCCAACGTCCTGACTTTC
CAGRQTDANSGANVLTF
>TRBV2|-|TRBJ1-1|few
TGTGCCAGCAGTGATCTGGGGGCGAAGAACACTGAAGCTTTCTTT
CASSDLGAKNTEAFF
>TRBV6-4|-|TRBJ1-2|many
TGTGCCAGCAGTGACCCCTCCCAGTTCGGCTACACCTTC
CASSDPSQFGYTF
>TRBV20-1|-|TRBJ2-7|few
TGCAGTGCTAGAGACAGGACCCGTTACGAGCAGTACTTC
CSARDRTRYEQYF
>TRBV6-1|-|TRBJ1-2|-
TGTGCCAGCAGAGAAACAGGTGGTATCGGCTACACCTTC
CASRETGGIGYTF
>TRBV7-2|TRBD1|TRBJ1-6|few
TGTGCCAGCAGCTTAGCGGACAGGGTTAATTCACCCCTCCACTTT
CASSLADRVNSPLHF
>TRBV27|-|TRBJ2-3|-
TGTGCCAGCATTAGCGGAGCCACAGGTACGCAGTATTTT
CASISGATGTQYF
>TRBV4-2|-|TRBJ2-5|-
TGTGCCAGCAGCCAAGATTCAGGCGGGGGCTCAGAGACCCAGTACTTC
CASSQDSGGGSETQYF
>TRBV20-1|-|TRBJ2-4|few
TGCAGTGCACCGATCGGGGCCAAAAACATTCAGTACTTC
CSAPIGAKNIQYF
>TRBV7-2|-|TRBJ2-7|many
TGTGCCAGCAGCCTGGACCCTGCCTACGAGCAGTACTTC
CASSLDPAYEQYF
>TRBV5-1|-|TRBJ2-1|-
TGCGCCAGCAGCTTGCGCGAGATGAGCTCCTACAATGAGCAGTTCTTC
CASSLREMSSYNEQFF
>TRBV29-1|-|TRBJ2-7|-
TGCAGCGTTTGGGCGGCCTCGAGGGAACACGAGCAGTACTTC
CSVWAASREHEQYF